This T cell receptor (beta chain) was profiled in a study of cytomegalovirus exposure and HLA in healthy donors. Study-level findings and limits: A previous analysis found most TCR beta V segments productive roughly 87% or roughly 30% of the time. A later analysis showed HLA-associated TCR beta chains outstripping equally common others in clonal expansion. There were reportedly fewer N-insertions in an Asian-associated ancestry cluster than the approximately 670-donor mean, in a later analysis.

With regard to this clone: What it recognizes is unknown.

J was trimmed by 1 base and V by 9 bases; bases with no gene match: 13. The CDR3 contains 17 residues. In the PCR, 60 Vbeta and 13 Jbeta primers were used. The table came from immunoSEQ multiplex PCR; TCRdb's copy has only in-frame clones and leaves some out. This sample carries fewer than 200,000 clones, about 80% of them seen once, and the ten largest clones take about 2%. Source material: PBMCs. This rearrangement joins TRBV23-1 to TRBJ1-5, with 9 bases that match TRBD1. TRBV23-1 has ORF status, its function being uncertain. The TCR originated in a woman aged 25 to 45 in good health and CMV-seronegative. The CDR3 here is CASETPGQGASNQPQHF. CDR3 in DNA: TGCGCCAGTGAGACACCGGGACAGGGAGCCAGCAATCAGCCCCAGCATTTT.